Following are 23 T cell receptor beta chains from one sample sequenced in a study of control samples from healthy donors and cancer patients. Method: immunoSEQ multiplex PCR; TCRdb's copy keeps in-frame clones and lacks some. The sample records 150,000 or so clones, around nine tenths being singletons. Sequencing was done on a sample of blood. The source is a woman in her twenties or thirties in good health.

The chain couples TRBV25-1 to TRBJ1-1, with TRBD1 as a possible D gene (6 bases). The CDR3 is 15 amino acids. Germline loops: CDR1 MGHDK, CDR2 SYGVNS. Trimming left V 2 bases short and J 3 bases short, with 13 bases between. The CDR3: CASSERGGGDTEAFF. The CDR3 nucleotides read TGTGCCAGCAGTGAACGTGGAGGGGGAGACACTGAAGCTTTCTTT. The whole variable domain, filled in from reference TRBV25-1 and TRBJ1-1, reads EADIYQTPRYLVIGTGKKITLECSQTMGHDKMYWYQQDPGMELHLIHYSYGVNSTEKGDLSSESTVSRIRTEHFPLTLESARPSHTSQYLCASSERGGGDTEAFFGQGTRLTVV.

This chain links TRBV10-1 with TRBJ2-1; 7 bases map to TRBD2. This CDR3 region has 11 residues. CDR1 and CDR2 from the germline V gene are WNHNN and SYGVQD (reference sequence). V shed 11 bases, J shed 3 bases, and the junction held 1 base outside the gene matches. The CDR3: CAGTNYNEQFF. CDR3 DNA: TGCGCCGGGACTAACTACAATGAGCAGTTCTTC.

This chain joins TRBV28 and TRBJ2-7, with 11 bases that match TRBD2. V shed 6 bases and J 3 bases; nucleotides not matched to a gene: 10. CDR1 is MDHEN and CDR2 is SYDVKM in the germline V gene. The CDR3 has 16 amino acids. In nucleotides, the CDR3 is TGTGCCAGCAGCCCGCCGGGACTAGCGGTTTACTACGAGCAGTACTTC. This codes for CASSPPGLAVYYEQYF.

The chain carries TRBV19 and TRBJ2-2; either TRBD1 or TRBD2 may fit D (5 bases each). This CDR3 spans 19 amino acids. The germline gives CDR1 LNHDA, CDR2 SQIVND (reference sequence). Trimming shortened V by 4 bases and J by 5 bases, and 26 bases separated the two germline ends. The CDR3 sequence: CASSKPPRLTGGGTGELFF. The CDR3 nucleotides are TGTGCCAGTAGTAAACCTCCCCGCTTAACAGGTGGGGGAACCGGGGAGCTGTTTTTT.

The V call is TRBV28, the J call TRBJ2-1; 8 bases match TRBD1. The J segment lost 3 bases and the V segment lost 4 bases, leaving 11 bases of the junction unmatched. CDR3 size: 17 residues. Germline V lookup: CDR1 MDHEN, CDR2 SYDVKM. The DNA for the CDR3 is TGTGCCAGCAGTTACCGCGGACAGGGCGTACGCTACAATGAGCAGTTCTTC. Amino acids: CASSYRGQGVRYNEQFF.

The chain uses TRBV28 and TRBJ2-3, with D uncertain. Germline V gene lookup returns CDR1 MDHEN and CDR2 SYDVKM. The CDR3 spans 15 residues. V lost 6 bases to trimming and J lost 2 bases, with 15 bases between them. CDR3 protein: CASSLTLRTTDTQYF. CDR3 sequence (DNA): TGTGCCAGCAGCTTAACCCTGAGAACCACAGATACGCAGTATTTT.

This clone has just one count. This chain links TRBV19 with TRBJ1-5; the D is unclear. The CDR3 runs 12 residues. The V gene's germline CDR1 is LNHDA and CDR2 SQIVND (reference sequence). The germline V and J ends were trimmed by 4 bases and 4 bases, with 5 bases remaining between them. The CDR3 loop reads CASSTKNQPQHF. The DNA of the CDR3 is TGTGCCAGTAGTACGAAAAATCAGCCCCAGCATTTT.

The V gene is TRBV9, the J gene TRBJ1-1, with a weak D call TRBD1 (6 bases). Germline V CDR1 and CDR2: SGDLS, YYNGEE. CDR3 length equals 15 residues. Trimming took 2 bases from V and 3 from J, leaving 14 bases between them. The CDR3, as DNA: TGTGCCAGCAGCGTGGCTCCCGGACAGCACACTGAAGCTTTCTTT. This gives the protein CASSVAPGQHTEAFF.

V is TRBV2 and J is TRBJ2-1; 9 bases line up with TRBD1. The CDR3 consists of 15 residues. Germline assignment: CDR1 SNHLY and CDR2 FYNNEI. The V gene end was trimmed by 6 bases and the J gene end by 9 bases; junction bases not matched to a gene: 12. In nucleotides, the CDR3 is TGTGCCAGCAGGAACGACCGGGACAGGGTGAGTGAGCAGTTCTTC. This sequence encodes CASRNDRDRVSEQFF.

The chain is built from TRBV7-9 and TRBJ2-1; D remains unclear. CDR1 and CDR2 (germline): SEHNR, FQNEAQ (reference sequence). The V gene lost 0 bases and the J gene lost 8 bases, with 8 bases spanning the gap. The CDR3 contains 13 residues. The CDR3 protein is CASSLANSYEQFF. CDR3 coding DNA: TGTGCCAGCAGCTTAGCTAATTCATATGAGCAGTTCTTC.

The chain couples TRBV9 to TRBJ2-1; D possibly corresponds to TRBD2 (6 bases). Looked up from germline, CDR1 is SGDLS and CDR2 is YYNGEE. V was shortened by 4 bases and J by 4 bases, with 15 bases between the two germline ends. This CDR3 is built from 15 residues. CDR3 nucleotide sequence: TGTGCCAGCAGCATCACCGGGGGTTTTTACAATGAGCAGTTCTTC. Translating gives CASSITGGFYNEQFF.

The V and J genes are TRBV5-6 and TRBJ2-2, with TRBD1 as a possible D gene (6 bases). The CDR3 totals 15 residues. Trimming stripped 5 bases from V and 6 bases from J, with 17 bases between. The germline V gene has CDR1 SGHDT and CDR2 YYEEEE. CDR3 sequence (DNA): TGTGCCAGCAGGGGATCCGGGACAAGACCCGGGGAGCTGTTTTTT. Encoded protein: CASRGSGTRPGELFF. The whole variable domain, remainder taken from reference TRBV5-6 and TRBJ2-2, is DAGVTQSPTHLIKTRGQQVTLRCSPKSGHDTVSWYQQALGQGPQFIFQYYEEEERQRGNFPDRFSGHQFPNYSSELNVNALLLGDSALYLCASRGSGTRPGELFFGEGSRLTVL.

This clone was observed once. The chain employs TRBV14 and TRBJ2-7, with D possibly matching TRBD2 (6 bases). Germline assignment: CDR1 SGHDN and CDR2 FVKESK. The CDR3 covers 13 residues. The V and J ends lost 4 bases and 4 bases respectively, with 11 bases between them. The CDR3 loop reads CASSPWDLYEQYF. The CDR3 bases are TGTGCCAGCAGCCCGTGGGACTTGTACGAGCAGTACTTC.

V is TRBV27 and J is TRBJ1-6; 9 bases line up with TRBD1. The CDR3 covers 17 residues. CDR1 and CDR2 from the germline V gene are MNHEY and SMNVEV (reference sequence). J was trimmed by 11 bases and V by 4 bases; bases with no gene match: 15. Here the CDR3 DNA reads TGTGCCAGCAGTTCGTTTCGAACCGGGACAGGGAAAACACCCCTCCACTTT. This sequence encodes CASSSFRTGTGKTPLHF.

This chain uses TRBV19 with TRBJ2-7; 9 bases line up with TRBD1. This CDR3 region has 16 residues. J was trimmed by 5 bases and V by 4 bases; bases with no gene match: 12. CDR1 is LNHDA and CDR2 is SQIVND in the germline V gene (reference sequence). CDR3 sequence (DNA): TGTGCCAGTAGTACGATACCGGGACAGGGTAAAAACGAGCAGTACTTC. It codes for CASSTIPGQGKNEQYF.

The chain employs TRBV15 and TRBJ2-7, with D hard to call. Trimming stripped 5 bases from V and 2 bases from J, with 16 bases between. The CDR3 spans 15 residues. The V gene's germline CDR1 is LNHNV and CDR2 YYDKDF (reference sequence). The CDR3 here is CATSSSHKGPYEQYF. The CDR3 coding sequence is TGTGCCACCAGCTCAAGTCATAAGGGCCCCTACGAGCAGTACTTC.

This clone appeared once. V and J are TRBV4-1 and TRBJ2-1; TRBD2 might be the D (5 bases). This CDR3 comprises 17 residues. Germline V gene data show CDR1 as MGHRA and CDR2 as YSYEKL. Trimming pared 1 base from V and 0 bases from J, leaving 13 bases between. The CDR3, as DNA: TGCGCCAGCAGCCAAGGGGTAGCGTCGAGCTCCTACAATGAGCAGTTCTTC. This gives the protein CASSQGVASSSYNEQFF.

The chain combines TRBV9 with TRBJ2-4, with 8 bases matching TRBD1. The V gene's germline CDR1 is SGDLS and CDR2 YYNGEE. The ends lost 4 bases at V and 9 bases at J; junction bases unmatched: 9. This CDR3 is 14 amino acids long. Written as DNA, the CDR3 is TGTGCCAGCAGCCGACTGACAGGGGCTGGCATTCAGTACTTC. This sequence encodes CASSRLTGAGIQYF.

The chain has TRBV18 and TRBJ1-1; D is undetermined. Trimming cost V 6 bases and J 1 base, with 9 bases left between them. The CDR3 consists of 13 residues. In germline, CDR1 is KGHSH, CDR2 LQKENI. CDR3 sequence (DNA): TGTGCCAGCTCTCTCGACCCGAACACTGAAGCTTTCTTT. Translated, it gives CASSLDPNTEAFF.

In DNA, the CDR3 is TGTGCCAGCAGCTCGAATTTACCAAGGCGGGACAGGAGGTATGGCTACACCTTC. This sequence encodes CASSSNLPRRDRRYGYTF. The chain is built from TRBV7-8 and TRBJ1-2; 8 positions agree with TRBD1. Germline V CDR1 and CDR2: SGHVS, FQNEAQ. With V trimmed by 4 bases and J by 5 bases, 18 bases remained unmatched. This CDR3 region has 18 residues.

This chain joins TRBV6-5 and TRBJ2-3; TRBD1 is a possible D gene (5 bases). V was shortened by 4 bases and J by 0 bases, with 11 bases between the two germline ends. The CDR3 contains 15 residues. The germline V gene encodes CDR1 MNHEY and CDR2 SVGAGI. DNA for the CDR3: TGTGCCAGCAGTTCCAACAGGTTTAGCACAGATACGCAGTATTTT. Protein product: CASSSNRFSTDTQYF.

The genes are TRBV24-1 and TRBJ2-5; either TRBD1 or TRBD2 may supply D (5 bases each). V lost 3 bases and J lost 6, with 19 bases in between. The germline gives CDR1 KGHDR, CDR2 SFDVKD. The CDR3 loop spans 16 amino acids. The CDR3 here is CATSDQTGRGGQTQYF. The DNA for the CDR3 is TGTGCCACCAGTGATCAAACGGGAAGGGGCGGGCAGACCCAGTACTTC.

The chain carries TRBV5-6 and TRBJ1-5; TRBD1 aligns across 9 bases. The length of the CDR3 is 14 residues. J lost 9 bases, V lost 4 bases, and 8 bases had no gene match. The V gene's germline CDR1 is SGHDT and CDR2 YYEEEE. Written as DNA, the CDR3 is TGTGCCAGCAGCCCGGGACAGGGTTTAGGGCCCCAGCATTTT. Residues: CASSPGQGLGPQHF.